Below, 18 T cell receptor beta chains from the same sample are listed, as sequenced in a study of CD8+ T cells in alopecia areata. Treatment meaning: oral pan-JAK inhibitor, 5-10 mg twice daily. cDNA serving as the sequencing template came from extracted, reverse transcribed RNA. Sequencing was performed with immunoSEQ multiplex PCR; in TCRdb, only in-frame clones are kept and a portion is missing. The repertoire includes about 270,000 clones, 50% to 75% of them detected once, and 0.75% to 0.95% sits in the top ten. The sequences come from CD4+ T cells sorted from blood, collected around week 53, from a patient treated with tofacitinib. The origin of the receptors is a human donor with alopecia areata.

V usage is TRBV18 and J usage is TRBJ2-5, with 7 positions matching TRBD2. The J segment lost 4 bases and the V segment lost 4 bases, leaving 6 bases of the junction unmatched. CDR3 length: 14 amino acids. Germline values: CDR1 KGHSH, CDR2 LQKENI. The CDR3 sequence is CASSLLSGAETQYF. CDR3 nucleotides: TGTGCCAGCTCACTCTTGAGCGGGGCAGAGACCCAGTACTTC.

In regard to this clone: At the DNA level, this CDR3 is encoded by other sequences in the same sample as well. This chain uses TRBV5-1 with TRBJ1-1; D unresolved. Trimming cost V 4 bases and J 2 bases, with 9 bases left between them. The CDR3 covers 13 residues. CDR1 is SGHRS and CDR2 is YFSETQ in the germline V gene. CDR3 coding DNA: TGCGCCAGCAGCGTGGACCGTAACACTGAAGCTTTCTTT. As protein: CASSVDRNTEAFF. Together with reference TRBV5-1 and TRBJ1-1, the CDR3 gives the full variable domain: KAGVTQTPRYLIKTRGQQVTLSCSPISGHRSVSWYQQTPGQGLQFLFEYFSETQRNKGNFPGRFSGRQFSNSRSEMNVSTLELGDSALYLCASSVDRNTEAFFGQGTRLTVV.

This clone was seen more than once but under ten times. The V gene is TRBV29-1, the J gene TRBJ1-1; perhaps TRBD1 as D (5 bases). The CDR3 is 12 residues long. CDR1 and CDR2 from the germline V gene are SQVTM and ANQGSEA. The V and J ends lost 6 bases and 3 bases respectively, with 11 bases between them. The CDR3 bases are TGCAGCGTCGCCCAGGGTTACACTGAAGCTTTCTTT. Amino acids: CSVAQGYTEAFF.

V gene TRBV6-5 combines with J gene TRBJ1-5; D gene uncertain. This CDR3 spans 15 amino acids. V lost 0 bases, J lost 2 bases, and 8 bases lay in between. Germline lookup yields CDR1 MNHEY and CDR2 SVGAGI. The CDR3 nucleotides read TGTGCCAGCAGTTACTCTCCGGCAGGCAATCAGCCCCAGCATTTT. It encodes CASSYSPAGNQPQHF.

V usage is TRBV4-1 and J usage is TRBJ1-5; TRBD1 agrees at 8 bases. The J segment lost 7 bases and the V segment lost 4 bases, leaving 9 bases of the junction unmatched. The CDR3 extends over 15 amino acids. In germline, CDR1 is MGHRA, CDR2 YSYEKL. As DNA, the CDR3 is TGCGCCAGCAGCCCCACCGGACAGGGTAGCCAGCCCCAGCATTTT. Translating it yields CASSPTGQGSQPQHF.

The chain combines TRBV6-6 with TRBJ2-3; D is perhaps TRBD1 or TRBD2 (5 bases each). Germline CDR1 MNHNY, CDR2 SVGAGI (reference sequence). Trimming took off 4 bases at V and 2 bases at J, with 13 bases between the two ends. This CDR3 spans 15 amino acids. The CDR3 bases are TGTGCCAGCAGTTTTTCGGGGCCCTTCACAGATACGCAGTATTTT. Translated, it gives CASSFSGPFTDTQYF.

This clone was detected only once. V and J are TRBV7-9 and TRBJ1-2; TRBD1 agrees at 12 bases. CDR1 is SEHNR, CDR2 FQNEAQ, per germline (reference sequence). The CDR3 length is 16 residues. Trimming cost V 3 bases and J 7 bases; bases outside gene matches: 9. For the CDR3, the DNA is TGTGCCAGCAGCTTGCCCCCGGGACAGGGGGCGAGTGGCTACACCTTC. Amino acids: CASSLPPGQGASGYTF. Full variable domain (outside the CDR3, taken from reference TRBV7-9 and TRBJ1-2): DTGVSQNPRHKITKRGQNVTFRCDPISEHNRLYWYRQTLGQGPEFLTYFQNEAQLEKSRLLSDRFSAERPKGSFSTLEIQRTEQGDSAMYLCASSLPPGQGASGYTFGSGTRLTVV.

This rearrangement joins TRBV7-9 to TRBJ1-6; D may be TRBD1 (5 bases). Trimming shortened V by 5 bases and J by 4 bases, and 9 bases separated the two germline ends. Looked up from germline, CDR1 is SEHNR and CDR2 is FQNEAQ (reference sequence). The CDR3 contains 14 residues. CDR3 residues: CASSPTDYNSPLHF. The CDR3 DNA reads as TGTGCCAGCAGCCCGACAGATTATAATTCACCCCTCCACTTT.

The J gene is TRBJ2-1, the V gene TRBV11-2, with TRBD2 matching over 13 bases. J lost 9 bases, V lost 5 bases, and 7 bases had no gene match. CDR1 and CDR2 from the germline V gene are SGHAT and FQNNGV. The CDR3 extends over 15 amino acids. The CDR3 DNA follows: TGTGCCAGCAGCCGGACTAGCGGGGGATTCGGTGAGCAGTTCTTC. As protein: CASSRTSGGFGEQFF.

This rearrangement joins TRBV30 to TRBJ2-5; 9 bases are shared with TRBD2. With 2 bases clipped from V and 4 bases from J, the junction kept 8 bases outside the gene matches. CDR3 length equals 15 residues. CDR1 is GTSNPN and CDR2 is SVGIG in the germline V gene (reference sequence). CDR3 region: CAWSTIAGVGETQYF. The CDR3 DNA reads as TGTGCCTGGAGTACGATAGCGGGGGTTGGAGAGACCCAGTACTTC.

The chain employs TRBV5-4 and TRBJ2-7; 7 bases are shared with TRBD1. The CDR3 consists of 13 residues. Per the germline V gene, CDR1 is SGHNT and CDR2 is YYREEE (reference sequence). V trimming: 1 base; J trimming: 5 bases; junction bases outside the gene matches: 3. The chain's CDR3 is CASSLWQGDEQYF. The CDR3 DNA is TGTGCCAGCAGCTTGTGGCAGGGGGACGAGCAGTACTTC.

The V call is TRBV20-1, the J call TRBJ2-7; unclear D gene. CDR1 is DFQATT and CDR2 is SNEGSKA in the germline V gene (reference sequence). Trimming cost V 3 bases and J 7 bases, with 7 bases left between them. This CDR3 is 10 amino acids long. The CDR3 nucleotides read TGCAGTGCTAGTCTAGGAGAGCAGTACTTC. The encoded protein is CSASLGEQYF.

V and J are TRBV9 and TRBJ2-2; D ambiguous. The CDR3 runs to 14 residues. CDR1 is SGDLS and CDR2 is YYNGEE in the germline V gene. Trimming removed 0 bases at V and 7 bases at J, with 10 bases between. Written as DNA, the CDR3 is TGTGCCAGCAGCGTAGAGGGTTATAGCGGGGAGCTGTTTTTT. Residues: CASSVEGYSGELFF.

This clone was counted between two and nine times. The CDR3 sequence: CASSPSTGGRTEAFF. DNA for the CDR3: TGTGCCAGCAGCCCGTCCACAGGGGGCCGGACTGAAGCTTTCTTT. The rearrangement links TRBV5-6 to TRBJ1-1; 9 bases map to TRBD1. Losses at the gene ends were 4 bases for V and 5 bases for J; bases not matched to a gene: 9. In germline, CDR1 is SGHDT, CDR2 YYEEEE. The CDR3 covers 15 residues.

This rearrangement joins TRBV5-6 to TRBJ2-1; D remains unclear. The germline V and J ends were trimmed by 3 bases and 9 bases, with 10 bases remaining between them. CDR1 is SGHDT and CDR2 is YYEEEE in the germline V gene. The CDR3 is 12 residues long. DNA of the CDR3: TGTGCCAGCAGCTCGGTCCCCGGTGAGCAGTTCTTC. Protein: CASSSVPGEQFF.

This clone was observed a few times. V gene TRBV30 combines with J gene TRBJ2-7, with D maybe TRBD1 (5 bases). This CDR3 comprises 14 residues. V dropped 0 bases and J dropped 5 bases, with 14 bases sitting between them. Germline V gene lookup returns CDR1 GTSNPN and CDR2 SVGIG (reference sequence). As DNA, the CDR3 is TGTGCCTGGAGTGTACGGCAGGCCAGGGACGAGCAGTACTTC. Residues: CAWSVRQARDEQYF.

The chain recombines TRBV30 with TRBJ2-7; a weak D match, TRBD2 (6 bases). This CDR3 spans 16 amino acids. Trimming took off 1 base at V and 3 bases at J, with 19 bases between the two ends. The germline gives CDR1 GTSNPN, CDR2 SVGIG (reference sequence). In DNA, the CDR3 is TGTGCCTGGAGTGCCCGACTAGTCTGGCTGAACTACGAGCAGTACTTC. It specifies CAWSARLVWLNYEQYF.

This clone was seen a handful of times. CDR3 bases: TGTGCCAGCAGCTTAGTATGGAGTCCAACTAATTCACCCCTCCACTTT. It yields the protein CASSLVWSPTNSPLHF. The J gene is TRBJ1-6, the V gene TRBV7-8; D is uncertain. V lost 1 base to trimming and J lost 6 bases, with 13 bases between them. The CDR3 is 16 amino acids. In germline, CDR1 is SGHVS, CDR2 FQNEAQ.